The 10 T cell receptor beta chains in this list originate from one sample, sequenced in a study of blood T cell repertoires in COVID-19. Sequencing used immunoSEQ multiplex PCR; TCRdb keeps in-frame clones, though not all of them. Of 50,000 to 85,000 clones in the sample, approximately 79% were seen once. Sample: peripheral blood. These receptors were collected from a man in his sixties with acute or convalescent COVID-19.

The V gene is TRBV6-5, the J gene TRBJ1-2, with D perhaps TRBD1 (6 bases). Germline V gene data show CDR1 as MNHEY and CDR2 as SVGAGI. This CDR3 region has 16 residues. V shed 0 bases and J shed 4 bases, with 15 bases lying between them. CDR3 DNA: TGTGCCAGCAGTTACTCGCCTGGGGAAGGGGGCTATGGCTACACCTTC. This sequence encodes CASSYSPGEGGYGYTF.

As DNA, the CDR3 is TGTGCCAGCAGTCGTTACGGCGGGGGTTCTGCCTCGTCCTACGAGCAGTACTTC. Protein: CASSRYGGGSASSYEQYF. The chain combines TRBV27 with TRBJ2-7; 7 nucleotides align to TRBD2. This CDR3 has 18 amino acids. With 5 bases clipped from V and 1 base from J, the junction kept 17 bases outside the gene matches. The germline CDR1 and CDR2 sequences are MNHEY and SMNVEV (reference sequence).

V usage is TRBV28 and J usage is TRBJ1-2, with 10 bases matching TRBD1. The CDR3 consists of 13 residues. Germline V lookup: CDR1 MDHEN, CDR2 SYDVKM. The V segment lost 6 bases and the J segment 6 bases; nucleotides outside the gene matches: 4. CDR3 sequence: CASRTGTGDGYTF. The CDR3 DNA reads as TGTGCCAGCAGAACCGGGACAGGGGATGGCTACACCTTC.

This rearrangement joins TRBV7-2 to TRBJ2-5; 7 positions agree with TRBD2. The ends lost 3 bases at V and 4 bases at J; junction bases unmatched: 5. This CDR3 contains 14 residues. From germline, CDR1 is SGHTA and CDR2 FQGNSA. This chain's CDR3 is CASSFAAGVETQYF. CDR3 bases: TGTGCCAGCAGCTTTGCGGCGGGGGTAGAGACCCAGTACTTC.

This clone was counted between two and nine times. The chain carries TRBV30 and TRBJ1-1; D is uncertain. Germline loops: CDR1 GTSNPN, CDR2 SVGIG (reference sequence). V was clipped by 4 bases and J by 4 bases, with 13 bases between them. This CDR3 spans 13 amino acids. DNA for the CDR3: TGTGCCTGGACTCTACGCCTTGGCACTGAAGCTTTCTTT. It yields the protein CAWTLRLGTEAFF.

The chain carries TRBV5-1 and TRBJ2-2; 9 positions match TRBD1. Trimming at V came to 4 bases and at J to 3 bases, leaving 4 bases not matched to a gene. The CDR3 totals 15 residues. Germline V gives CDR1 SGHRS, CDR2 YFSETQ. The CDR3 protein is CASSITGGDTGELFF. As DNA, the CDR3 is TGCGCCAGCAGCATAACAGGGGGCGACACCGGGGAGCTGTTTTTT.

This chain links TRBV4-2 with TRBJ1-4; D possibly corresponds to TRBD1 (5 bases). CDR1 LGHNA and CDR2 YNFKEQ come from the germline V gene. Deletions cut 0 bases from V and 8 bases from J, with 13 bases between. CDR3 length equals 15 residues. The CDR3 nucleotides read TGTGCCAGCAGCCAAGACAGGGAGGGTTGGGAAAAACTGTTTTTT. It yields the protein CASSQDREGWEKLFF.

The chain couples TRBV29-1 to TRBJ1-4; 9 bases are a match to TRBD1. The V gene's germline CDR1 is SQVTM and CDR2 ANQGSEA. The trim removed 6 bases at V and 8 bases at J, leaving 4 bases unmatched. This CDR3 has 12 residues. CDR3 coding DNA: TGCAGCGTAGGACAGGGGCGGGAAAAACTGTTTTTT. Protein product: CSVGQGREKLFF.

CDR3 in amino acids: CASSLEEFYEQYF. The DNA of the CDR3 is TGTGCCAGCAGCTTAGAGGAGTTCTACGAGCAGTACTTC. This chain links TRBV11-2 with TRBJ2-7; no firm D call. The ends were cut back, 0 bases at V and 3 bases at J, with 6 bases in the middle. Germline V gene lookup returns CDR1 SGHAT and CDR2 FQNNGV. This CDR3 is 13 amino acids long.

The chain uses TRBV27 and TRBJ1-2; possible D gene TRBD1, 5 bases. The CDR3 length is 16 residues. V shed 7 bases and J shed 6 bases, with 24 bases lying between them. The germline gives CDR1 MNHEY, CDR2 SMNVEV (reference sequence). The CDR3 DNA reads TGTGCCAGCAAAGGGCTGATGCGTCAGGGAGGTAATGGCTACACCTTC. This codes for CASKGLMRQGGNGYTF.